One sample yielded the 5 T cell receptor beta chains listed below, sequenced in a study of CD8 T cells in Susac syndrome. Reverse transcription of about 0.5 to 1 ug RNA was carried out with random hexamers. One entry per CDR3 protein, called by TCRdb with MiXCR from the immunoSEQ multiplex PCR reads. The sample lists some 50,000 distinct CDR3 sequences; over 90% were seen once. Sequenced input: CD8+ T cells from PBMCs. Source of these receptors: a human donor with Susac syndrome.

The rearrangement uses TRBV3-1 and TRBJ2-1; no clear D. This CDR3 is built from 11 residues. Germline V gives CDR1 LGHDT, CDR2 YNNKEL (reference sequence). V lost 1 base and J 8 bases, leaving 3 bases between the germline ends. DNA for the CDR3: TGTGCCAGCAGCCAAGTCCATGAGCAGTTCTTC. Translation: CASSQVHEQFF.

The CDR3 coding sequence is TGTGCCTGGGAACCGGGACCCACAGATACGCAGTATTTT. It codes for CAWEPGPTDTQYF. The chain joins TRBV30 to TRBJ2-3; the D call may be TRBD1 or TRBD2 (5 bases each). The germline gives CDR1 GTSNPN, CDR2 SVGIG (reference sequence). The ends were cut back, 5 bases at V and 2 bases at J, with 11 bases in the middle. This CDR3 spans 13 amino acids.

The chain carries TRBV20-1 and TRBJ1-1; TRBD1 matches at 8 bases. The CDR3 is 14 amino acids. V shed 3 bases and J 4 bases; nucleotides not matched to a gene: 7. Germline V lookup: CDR1 DFQATT, CDR2 SNEGSKA (reference sequence). CDR3 bases: TGCAGTGCTAGGGCCGGGACAGGCCCCACTGAAGCTTTCTTT. It translates to CSARAGTGPTEAFF.

This rearrangement joins TRBV30 to TRBJ2-7; 10 nucleotides line up with TRBD2. The J segment lost 5 bases and the V segment lost 1 base, leaving 11 bases of the junction unmatched. In germline, CDR1 is GTSNPN, CDR2 SVGIG (reference sequence). The CDR3 sequence is 16 residues long. The CDR3 region has the DNA TGTGCCTGGAGTGCAAAACTGGGACTAGCGAACAACGAGCAGTACTTC. Translated, it gives CAWSAKLGLANNEQYF.

This sequence joins TRBV19 and TRBJ2-2; D could derive from TRBD1 or TRBD2 (5 bases each). The germline V and J ends were trimmed by 7 bases and 4 bases, with 10 bases remaining between them. The CDR3 is made up of 13 amino acids. Germline V gene data show CDR1 as LNHDA and CDR2 as SQIVND (reference sequence). The CDR3: CASTRDRTGELFF. Written as DNA, the CDR3 is TGTGCCAGTACCCGGGACCGCACCGGGGAGCTGTTTTTT.